This T cell receptor (beta chain) was captured in a study of blood T cell repertoires in COVID-19. Study summary: T cells, B-cell-depleted T cells, or PBMCs supplied cDNA or gDNA.

Adults between about 18 and 95 years of age took part from 20 to 25 US areas. Cohort 3 donors counted as recovered after two negative PCRs, clearance, or resolved symptoms. This CDR3 spans 15 amino acids. V lost 1 base, J lost 5 bases, and 13 bases lay in between. From germline, CDR1 is LGHDT and CDR2 YNNKEL (reference sequence). In the source study's methods: Reference gene primer amplification in the assay estimated nucleated cell counts. The repertoire was sequenced with immunoSEQ multiplex PCR; TCRdb's copy has only in-frame clones and lacks some. V and J calls and clone size are those listed in that table; D and trimming were worked out from the DNA. This sample has approximately 400,000 clones, with roughly 91% found just once.

Sequencing input: PBMCs or T cells enriched from blood (not recorded which). This TCR derives from a woman younger than 30 who had recovered from COVID-19. The chain joins TRBV3-1 (or the pseudogene TRBV3-2) to TRBJ2-3; tentatively, D is TRBD2 (7 bases). In nucleotides, the CDR3 is TGTGCCAGCAGCCAAGTTTGGGGGGGCATAGATACGCAGTATTTT. Amino acids: CASSQVWGGIDTQYF.